The present entry profiles one TCR beta chain with its context. Its antigen is as yet unknown. V was pared by 2 bases and J by 8 bases, with 15 bases between. Germline V gene sequence: CDR1 MNHEY, CDR2 SMNVEV (reference sequence). The CDR3 runs to 15 residues. The record originates from a study of cytomegalovirus exposure and HLA in healthy donors. Study summary: In a later analysis, it was reported that the 110 or so validation repertoires had been produced on the same platform as the 500 to 750 repertoires belonging to the first cohort. Notes on the study in general: The study found most TCR sequences rare, yet found some public TCRs in many donors. Using the classifier, cytomegalovirus status was reportedly diagnosed with high specificity and sensitivity. As confirmed in vitro, three CMV-associated chains were specific for CMV antigens.

Assay: immunoSEQ multiplex PCR; the TCRdb copy retains only in-frame clones and omits some. The sample contains 150,000 to 200,000 clones, more than 80% of which appear only once. The TCR originated in a man aged 18 to 35 in good health and CMV-seropositive. The rearrangement uses TRBV27 and TRBJ1-4; TRBD1 might be the D (5 bases). Sequencing was carried out using PBMCs. The CDR3 nucleotides are TGTGCCAGCAGTTTAGGTAAAGGGGTTGCGGAAAAACTGTTTTTT. Its protein product is CASSLGKGVAEKLFF. Based on the CDR3 plus reference TRBV27 and TRBJ1-4, the full variable domain is EAQVTQNPRYLITVTGKKLTVTCSQNMNHEYMSWYRQDPGLGLRQIYYSMNVEVTDKGDVPEGYKVSRKEKRNFPLILESPSPNQTSLYFCASSLGKGVAEKLFFGSGTQLSVL.